What follows are 14 T cell receptor beta chains derived from one specimen sequenced in a study of blood T cell repertoires in COVID-19. Using immunoSEQ multiplex PCR, the repertoire was profiled, and TCRdb retains in-frame clones only, with some absent. Of a few hundred thousand clones listed, under 95% are singletons. The material sequenced was PBMCs or T cells enriched from blood (not recorded which). All receptors come from a woman aged 30 to 39 who had recovered from COVID-19.

The chain is built from TRBV15 and TRBJ2-3; D might be TRBD2 (5 bases). Germline assignment: CDR1 LNHNV and CDR2 YYDKDF (reference sequence). Deletions cut 0 bases from V and 2 bases from J, with 15 bases between. CDR3 size: 17 residues. The CDR3 is CATSREAGPGTTDTQYF. The CDR3 DNA reads as TGTGCCACCAGCAGAGAGGCAGGACCGGGAACCACAGATACGCAGTATTTT.

The sample holds a few counts of this clone. The rearrangement joins TRBV2 to TRBJ2-1, with unresolved D. The CDR3 consists of 12 residues. CDR1 and CDR2 (germline): SNHLY, FYNNEI. V was clipped by 1 base and J by 8 bases, with 6 bases between them. CDR3 nucleotide sequence: TGTGCCAGCAGTGAAGATCGTCATGAGCAGTTCTTC. This gives the protein CASSEDRHEQFF.

V is TRBV5-1 and J is TRBJ2-7; the match to TRBD2 covers 9 bases. The CDR3 extends over 13 amino acids. Germline CDR1 SGHRS, CDR2 YFSETQ. V lost 7 bases, J lost 4 bases, and 6 bases stayed unmatched. The CDR3 spells CASGAGGTYEQYF. For the CDR3, the DNA is TGCGCCAGCGGAGCGGGGGGAACATACGAGCAGTACTTC. Variable domain in full (rest from reference TRBV5-1 and TRBJ2-7): KAGVTQTPRYLIKTRGQQVTLSCSPISGHRSVSWYQQTPGQGLQFLFEYFSETQRNKGNFPGRFSGRQFSNSRSEMNVSTLELGDSALYLCASGAGGTYEQYFGPGTRLTVT.

V gene TRBV5-4 combines with J gene TRBJ2-4; D might be TRBD2 (7 bases). From germline, CDR1 is SGHNT and CDR2 YYREEE (reference sequence). The CDR3 spans 15 residues. The V end was cut by 4 bases, the J end by 0 bases, with 11 bases between. Written as DNA, the CDR3 is TGTGCCAGCAGCCTAGGGGGGGGAGCCAAAAACATTCAGTACTTC. Protein product: CASSLGGGAKNIQYF.

The chain combines TRBV5-6 with TRBJ2-2; 12 nucleotides match TRBD2. In germline, CDR1 is SGHDT, CDR2 YYEEEE. Trimming removed 6 bases from V and 6 bases from J; junction bases left unmatched: 9. The CDR3 loop spans 16 amino acids. The CDR3 spells CASTSGLAGPPGELFF. The CDR3 DNA reads TGTGCCAGCACCAGCGGACTAGCGGGGCCCCCCGGGGAGCTGTTTTTT.

This chain links TRBV28 with TRBJ1-2; 7 positions match TRBD1. The V gene end was trimmed by 1 base and the J gene end by 0 bases; junction bases not matched to a gene: 8. Germline assignment: CDR1 MDHEN and CDR2 SYDVKM. CDR3 size: 17 residues. The CDR3 sequence: CASSLFSRGQANYGYTF. The DNA for the CDR3 is TGTGCCAGCAGTTTATTTTCTAGGGGGCAGGCTAACTATGGCTACACCTTC.

The CDR3 is CASSLTGGGGYTF. The CDR3 nucleotides read TGTGCCAGCAGTTTAACAGGGGGGGGTGGCTACACCTTC. The chain couples TRBV28 to TRBJ1-2; 8 bases match TRBD1. After removal of 2 bases from V and 7 bases from J, the junction contained 3 bases not matched to a gene. The CDR3 contains 13 residues. Germline CDR1 is MDHEN and CDR2 is SYDVKM.

The chain recombines TRBV6-2 or TRBV6-3 with TRBJ1-1; a possible D gene is TRBD1 (6 bases). Between the trimmed V and J ends, which lost 2 bases and 8 bases, there was a span of 30 bases. The germline CDR1 and CDR2 sequences are MNHEY and SVGEGT. The CDR3 runs to 19 residues. CDR3 coding DNA: TGTGCCAGCAGTTACATCCCGGGACAAGGGCCCCTCGGCACCGCGGAAGCTTTCTTT. This codes for CASSYIPGQGPLGTAEAFF.

This clone was counted a single time. The chain couples TRBV4-3 to TRBJ1-2; D ambiguous. CDR3 length: 14 amino acids. Germline CDR1 LGHNA, CDR2 YSLEER. With 1 base removed from V and 3 bases from J, the gap between germline ends came to 9 bases. CDR3 amino acids: CASSQGDPHYGYTF. The DNA of the CDR3 is TGCGCCAGCAGCCAAGGAGATCCTCACTATGGCTACACCTTC.

This clone was detected only once. V is TRBV27 and J is TRBJ1-1; D is ambiguous. The V gene's germline CDR1 is MNHEY and CDR2 SMNVEV (reference sequence). The CDR3 has 11 residues. Trimming removed 4 bases from V and 4 bases from J, with 4 bases in between. CDR3 sequence reads: CASSSGTEAFF. CDR3 bases: TGTGCCAGCAGTTCGGGCACTGAAGCTTTCTTT.

The chain is built from TRBV5-1 and TRBJ2-7; D call uncertain. The V gene's germline CDR1 is SGHRS and CDR2 YFSETQ. The CDR3 runs to 14 residues. The V and J ends lost 0 bases and 2 bases respectively, with 9 bases between them. This chain's CDR3 is CASSLVQAAYEQYF. The CDR3 DNA reads TGCGCCAGCAGCTTGGTGCAGGCTGCCTACGAGCAGTACTTC.

The rearrangement links TRBV7-2 to TRBJ2-3; 9 bases are shared with TRBD2. The CDR3 runs to 15 residues. Losses at the gene ends were 6 bases for V and 5 bases for J; bases not matched to a gene: 9. CDR1 SGHTA and CDR2 FQGNSA come from the germline V gene. CDR3 protein: CASRRRRGGEDTQYF. DNA of the CDR3: TGTGCCAGCAGACGGCGGCGGGGGGGGGAAGATACGCAGTATTTT. The whole variable domain, filled in from reference TRBV7-2 and TRBJ2-3, reads GAGVSQSPSNKVTEKGKDVELRCDPISGHTALYWYRQSLGQGLEFLIYFQGNSAPDKSGLPSDRFSAERTGGSVSTLTIQRTQQEDSAVYLCASRRRRGGEDTQYFGPGTRLTVL.

Regarding this clone: A read error may produce the germline difference seen at one junction end. This rearrangement joins TRBV7-7 to TRBJ2-5; TRBD2 might be the D (6 bases). The CDR3 totals 16 residues. Germline values: CDR1 SSHAT, CDR2 FNYEAQ (reference sequence). CDR3 coding DNA: TGTGCTAGCAGTCCAGAAGCGTCGGGGGTGATCGAGACCCAGTACTTC. Amino acids: CASSPEASGVIETQYF.

The rearrangement joins TRBV7-9 to TRBJ1-1; TRBD1 is a possible D gene (6 bases). Germline V gene sequence: CDR1 SEHNR, CDR2 FQNEAQ (reference sequence). The V end lost 6 bases, the J end lost 6 bases, and 20 bases lay between the germline ends. The CDR3 consists of 15 residues. The CDR3 DNA follows: TGTGCCAGCAGTATTCAGGGGAACCTATTCGCTGAAGCTTTCTTT. This sequence encodes CASSIQGNLFAEAFF.